Below, 15 T cell receptor beta chains from the same sample are listed, as sequenced in a study of T-cell reconstitution after alpha-beta-depleted transplantation in children. It was with unique molecular identifiers that the TCRbeta library was prepared. TCRdb re-derived calls from the PCR reads in MiXCR, one entry per CDR3 protein. The sample consists of under 350,000 distinct CDR3 sequences, around 9.6% of them appearing once. This sample comprised PBMCs from the stem cell graft donor, obtained from the stem cell graft. Receptors originate from a human donor who donated a stem cell graft to a child with SCID.

This clonotype occurred many times. The rearrangement uses TRBV28 and TRBJ1-2, with 7 bases lining up with TRBD1. Germline V CDR1 and CDR2: MDHEN, SYDVKM. J lost 6 bases, V lost 6 bases, and 7 bases had no gene match. The CDR3 contains 13 residues. The CDR3 spells CASRAGTVNGYTF. The CDR3 DNA is TGTGCCAGCAGGGCTGGGACAGTGAATGGCTACACCTTC.

Ten or more counts support this clonotype. The rearrangement joins TRBV6-5 to TRBJ1-1; TRBD1 is a possible D gene (6 bases). Germline V lookup: CDR1 MNHEY, CDR2 SVGAGI. Trimming cost V 4 bases and J 4 bases, with 16 bases left between them. The CDR3 has 15 amino acids. The CDR3: CASSWAGQWGTEAFF. CDR3 DNA sequence: TGTGCCAGCAGTTGGGCGGGACAATGGGGCACTGAAGCTTTCTTT.

This clonotype showed up just a few times. The rearrangement uses TRBV5-1 and TRBJ1-2; 9 positions agree with TRBD1. Trimming cost V 0 bases and J 0 bases; bases outside gene matches: 3. There are 16 residues in the CDR3. In germline, CDR1 is SGHRS, CDR2 YFSETQ. CDR3 protein: CASSLGDRETNYGYTF. CDR3 nucleotide sequence: TGCGCCAGCAGCTTGGGGGACAGGGAGACTAACTATGGCTACACCTTC.

This clonotype was found a few times. The gene calls are TRBV12-3 or TRBV12-4 and TRBJ2-1, with D uncertain. There are 11 residues in the CDR3. V was pared by 4 bases and J by 12 bases, with 10 bases between. The CDR3 region is CASSSRTGQFF. The CDR3 bases are TGTGCCAGCAGTTCACGGACGGGGCAGTTCTTC.

The chain links TRBV20-1 to TRBJ2-3; the match to TRBD2 covers 7 bases. V shed 4 bases, J shed 2 bases, and the junction held 3 bases outside the gene matches. Germline CDR1 reads DFQATT; CDR2 reads SNEGSKA (reference sequence). This CDR3 is 13 amino acids long. The CDR3 sequence is CSATGTNTDTQYF. CDR3 DNA sequence: TGCAGTGCTACCGGGACTAACACAGATACGCAGTATTTT.

This chain uses TRBV12-5 with TRBJ2-3; 7 positions agree with TRBD1. V dropped 6 bases and J dropped 2; count of bases not matched to a gene: 8. The CDR3 length is 15 residues. Germline V gene lookup returns CDR1 LGHNT and CDR2 FRNRAP. The CDR3 sequence: CASGPGTAVTDTQYF. CDR3 DNA sequence: TGTGCTAGTGGCCCTGGGACAGCAGTCACAGATACGCAGTATTTT.

The chain combines TRBV7-3 with TRBJ2-1, with TRBD1 matching over 12 bases. J was trimmed by 9 bases and V by 3 bases; bases with no gene match: 9. In germline, CDR1 is SGHTA, CDR2 FQGTGA. The CDR3 spans 16 residues. CDR3: CASSFLPGQGAFEQFF. The CDR3 bases are TGTGCCAGCAGCTTCCTTCCGGGACAGGGGGCATTTGAGCAGTTCTTC.

The V call is TRBV12-3 or TRBV12-4, the J call TRBJ1-2; D is unresolved. The V gene lost 2 bases and the J gene lost 4 bases, with 5 bases spanning the gap. The CDR3 covers 12 residues. CDR3 nucleotides: TGTGCCAGCAGTTTATTCTCCTATGGCTACACCTTC. Its translation: CASSLFSYGYTF.

This clonotype was seen a handful of times. The rearrangement joins TRBV9 to TRBJ2-2; TRBD2 agrees at 7 bases. Germline assignment: CDR1 SGDLS and CDR2 YYNGEE. With 4 bases clipped from V and 4 bases from J, the junction kept 7 bases outside the gene matches. The CDR3 is 15 amino acids. The chain's CDR3 is CASSPSGAITGELFF. In DNA form, the CDR3 reads TGTGCCAGCAGCCCCAGCGGGGCCATCACCGGGGAGCTGTTTTTT.

The CDR3 sequence: CASGSPGQPNYGYTF. In DNA, the CDR3 is TGTGCTAGTGGGTCACCTGGACAGCCTAACTATGGCTACACCTTC. The chain employs TRBV12-5 and TRBJ1-2, with TRBD1 as a possible D gene (6 bases). Per the germline V gene, CDR1 is LGHNT and CDR2 is FRNRAP. The CDR3 loop spans 15 amino acids. V lost 6 bases and J lost 0, with 14 bases in between.

The chain links TRBV6-6 to TRBJ1-1; tentatively, D is TRBD1 (5 bases). The V gene lost 7 bases and the J gene lost 10 bases, with 16 bases spanning the gap. The CDR3 is 12 amino acids. Germline V gene lookup returns CDR1 MNHNY and CDR2 SVGAGI (reference sequence). For the CDR3, the DNA is TGTGCCAGCACCATTTCGAGGGGAAGAGCTTTCTTT. It specifies CASTISRGRAFF.

This clonotype was seen ten or more times. This chain links TRBV5-1 with TRBJ1-3, with D maybe TRBD1 (6 bases). Germline loops: CDR1 SGHRS, CDR2 YFSETQ. V was pared by 4 bases and J by 0 bases, with 8 bases between. The CDR3 is 14 amino acids. For the CDR3, the DNA is TGCGCCAGCAGCCGGGACAACTCTGGAAACACCATATATTTT. Protein sequence: CASSRDNSGNTIYF.

J is TRBJ2-5 and V is TRBV11-3; TRBD2 matches at 7 bases. The J segment lost 6 bases and the V segment lost 8 bases, leaving 12 bases of the junction unmatched. CDR3 length equals 14 residues. The germline V gene encodes CDR1 SGHNT and CDR2 YENEEA. The DNA for the CDR3 is TGTGCCAGCGGACTAGGGACCTCCTCACAGACCCAGTACTTC. It encodes CASGLGTSSQTQYF.

The sample holds a few counts of this clonotype. This chain connects TRBV7-8 to TRBJ1-1; D is possibly TRBD1 (5 bases). V gave up 7 bases and J gave up 4 bases, with 13 bases separating them. The germline V gene encodes CDR1 SGHVS and CDR2 FQNEAQ. This CDR3 has 13 residues. CDR3 in amino acids: CASTSHRSTEAFF. The CDR3 region has the DNA TGTGCCAGCACCTCTCACAGGAGCACTGAAGCTTTCTTT.

This clonotype was seen a handful of times. The chain recombines TRBV2 with TRBJ2-3, with 9 bases matching TRBD1. The CDR3 spans 14 residues. The V gene's germline CDR1 is SNHLY and CDR2 FYNNEI. The trim removed 10 bases at V and 5 bases at J, leaving 10 bases unmatched. CDR3 sequence reads: CAIPGQGVLDTQYF. The CDR3 DNA reads TGTGCCATCCCGGGACAGGGAGTCCTAGATACGCAGTATTTT.